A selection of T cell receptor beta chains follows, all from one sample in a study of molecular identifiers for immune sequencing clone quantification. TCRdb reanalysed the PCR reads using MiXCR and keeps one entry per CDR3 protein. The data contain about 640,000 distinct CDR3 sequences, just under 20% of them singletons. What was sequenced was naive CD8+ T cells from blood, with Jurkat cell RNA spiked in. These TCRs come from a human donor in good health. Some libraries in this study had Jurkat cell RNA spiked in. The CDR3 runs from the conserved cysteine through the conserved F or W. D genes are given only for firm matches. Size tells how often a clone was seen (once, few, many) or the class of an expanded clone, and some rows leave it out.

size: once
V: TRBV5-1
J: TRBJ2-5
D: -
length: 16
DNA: TGCGCCAGCAGCGAAAACCTTGTCCATTACCAAGAGACCCAGTACTTC
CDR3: CASSENLVHYQETQYF

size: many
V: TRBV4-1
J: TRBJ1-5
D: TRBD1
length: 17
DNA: TGCGCCAGCAGCTTGGCCGGGACAGGGTACGGGAATCAGCCCCAGCATTTT
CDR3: CASSLAGTGYGNQPQHF

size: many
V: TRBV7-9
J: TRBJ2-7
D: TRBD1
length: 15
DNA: TGTGCCAGCAGCTCCCGGGACAGGGATCCCTACGAGCAGTACTTC
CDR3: CASSSRDRDPYEQYF

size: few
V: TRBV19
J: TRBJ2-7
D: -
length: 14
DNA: TGTGCCAGTAGTATCACAGGAGCTTCCTACGAGCAGTACTTC
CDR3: CASSITGASYEQYF

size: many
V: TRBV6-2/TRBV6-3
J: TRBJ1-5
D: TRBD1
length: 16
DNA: TGTGCCAGCACCGGACAGGGGCCAAGAAACGGTCAGCCCCAGCATTTT
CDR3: CASTGQGPRNGQPQHF

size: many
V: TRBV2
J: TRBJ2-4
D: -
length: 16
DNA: TGTGCCAGCAGTGAAATTTGGGGGAAAGGCAAAAACATTCAGTACTTC
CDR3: CASSEIWGKGKNIQYF

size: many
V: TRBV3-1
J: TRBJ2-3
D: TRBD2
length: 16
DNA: TGTGCCAGCAGCCAAGATCATGACGGGGGGGCCGATACGCAGTATTTT
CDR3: CASSQDHDGGADTQYF

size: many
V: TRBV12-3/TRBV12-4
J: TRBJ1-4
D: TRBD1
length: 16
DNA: TGTGCCAGCAGGAAAACAGGGGGAGCAACTAATGAAAAACTGTTTTTT
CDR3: CASRKTGGATNEKLFF

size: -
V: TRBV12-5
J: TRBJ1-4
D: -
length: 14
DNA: TGTGCTAGTGGACAGGGAGGCACTAATGAAAAACTGTTTTTT
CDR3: CASGQGGTNEKLFF

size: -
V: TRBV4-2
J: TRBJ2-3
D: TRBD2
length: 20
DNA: TGTGCCAGCAGCCAACATGGGGTAGCGGGGGCACTAACCCCTACAGATACGCAGTATTTT
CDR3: CASSQHGVAGALTPTDTQYF

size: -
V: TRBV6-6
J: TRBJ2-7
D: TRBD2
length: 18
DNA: TGTGCCAGCAGTTACTCCCCTAGCGGGACGGGTTTGGGCTACGAGCAGTACTTC
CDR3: CASSYSPSGTGLGYEQYF

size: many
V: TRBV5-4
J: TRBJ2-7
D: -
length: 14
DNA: TGTGCCAGCAGCGACGGCAAGAGCTCCTACGAGCAGTACTTC
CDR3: CASSDGKSSYEQYF

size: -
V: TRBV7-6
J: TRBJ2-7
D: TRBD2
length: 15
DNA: TGTGCCAGCAGCAGGGCGGGGGGCTTAAGCTACGAGCAGTACTTC
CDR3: CASSRAGGLSYEQYF

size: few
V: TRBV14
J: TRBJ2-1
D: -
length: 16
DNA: TGTGCCAGCAGCCAAGTAGGGGAAACCTACTACAATGAGCAGTTCTTC
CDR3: CASSQVGETYYNEQFF

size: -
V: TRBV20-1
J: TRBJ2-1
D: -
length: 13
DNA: TGCAGTGCTCCGGGAGAATCCTACAATGAGCAGTTCTTC
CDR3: CSAPGESYNEQFF

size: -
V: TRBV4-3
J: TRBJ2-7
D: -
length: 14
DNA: TGCGCCAGCAGCCAAGATAGAAGCTCCTGCGAGCAGTACTTC
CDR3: CASSQDRSSCEQYF

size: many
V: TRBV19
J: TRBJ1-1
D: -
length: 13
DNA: TGTGCCAGTAGTATAAGAGTAAACACTGAAGCTTTCTTT
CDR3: CASSIRVNTEAFF

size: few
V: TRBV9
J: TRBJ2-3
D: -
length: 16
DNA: TGTGCCAGCAGCACCGTCCGGGAGCGCACTACAGATACGCAGTATTTT
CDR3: CASSTVRERTTDTQYF

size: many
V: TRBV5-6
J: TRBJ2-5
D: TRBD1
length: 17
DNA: TGTGCCAGCAGCTCACTTCCAGACAGGGTTGGGTCCGAGACCCAGTACTTC
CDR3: CASSSLPDRVGSETQYF

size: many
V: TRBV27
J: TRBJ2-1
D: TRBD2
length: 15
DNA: TGTGCCAGCAGTCCTCTAGCGGGGGGAGTCAATGAGCAGTTCTTC
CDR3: CASSPLAGGVNEQFF

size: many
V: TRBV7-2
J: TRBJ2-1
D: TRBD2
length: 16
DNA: TGTGCCAGCAGCCGGGGCCCGCGGGGGACCTACAATGAGCAGTTCTTC
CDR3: CASSRGPRGTYNEQFF

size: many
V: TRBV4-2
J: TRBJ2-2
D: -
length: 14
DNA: TGTGCCAGCAGCCAAGATTTAAACACCGGGGAGCTGTTTTTT
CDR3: CASSQDLNTGELFF

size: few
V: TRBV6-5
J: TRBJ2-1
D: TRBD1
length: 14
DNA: TGTGCCAGCAGTTACTCTCAGAGGGGGCTGGAGCAGTTCTTC
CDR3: CASSYSQRGLEQFF

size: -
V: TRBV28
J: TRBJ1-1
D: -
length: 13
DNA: TGTGCAGTGACTGGGTCCATGAACACTGAAGCTTTCTTT
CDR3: CAVTGSMNTEAFF

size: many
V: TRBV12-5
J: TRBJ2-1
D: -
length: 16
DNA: TGTGCTAGTGGTTTGCCCGACAGCAGCTCCTACAATGAGCAGTTCTTC
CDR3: CASGLPDSSSYNEQFF

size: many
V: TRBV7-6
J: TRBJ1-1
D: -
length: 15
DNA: TGTGCCAGCAGCTCCCCATCGGGAGGGGTCACTGAAGCTTTCTTT
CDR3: CASSSPSGGVTEAFF

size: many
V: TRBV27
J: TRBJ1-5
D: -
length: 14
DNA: TGTGCCAGCAGTTTCGGGGGTCCTGATCAGCCCCAGCATTTT
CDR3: CASSFGGPDQPQHF

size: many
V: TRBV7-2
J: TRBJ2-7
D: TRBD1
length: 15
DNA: TGTGCCAGCAGCACCACCTGGGACAGGGGCTACGAGCAGTACTTC
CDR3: CASSTTWDRGYEQYF

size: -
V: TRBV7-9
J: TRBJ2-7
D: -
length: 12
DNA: TGTGCCGGCAGTTCCTTATCCTACGAGCAGTACTTC
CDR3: CAGSSLSYEQYF

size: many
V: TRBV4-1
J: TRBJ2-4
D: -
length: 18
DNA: TGCGCCAGCAGCCCCCTCGACGGGGGGCTCGGTGCCAAAAACATTCAGTACTTC
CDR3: CASSPLDGGLGAKNIQYF

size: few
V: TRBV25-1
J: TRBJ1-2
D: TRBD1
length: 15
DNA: TGTGCCAGCACTGGCAACCCTTCAGGGGGTCATGGCTACACCTTC
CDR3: CASTGNPSGGHGYTF

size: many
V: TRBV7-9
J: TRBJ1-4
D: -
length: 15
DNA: TGTGCCAGCAGCTTCCCCGCCGACGGATATGAAAAACTGTTTTTT
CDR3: CASSFPADGYEKLFF

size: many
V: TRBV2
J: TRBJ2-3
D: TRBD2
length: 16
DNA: TGTGCCAGCAGTGAAAGGGCTAGCGGTAGCACAGATACGCAGTATTTT
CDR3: CASSERASGSTDTQYF

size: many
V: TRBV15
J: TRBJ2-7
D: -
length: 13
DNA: TGTGCCACCAGCATCGGGGGCACCTACGAGCAGTACTTC
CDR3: CATSIGGTYEQYF

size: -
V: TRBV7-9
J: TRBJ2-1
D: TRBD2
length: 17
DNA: TGTGCCAGCAGCGCAAGACTAGCGGGAGAGTCGGGTAATGAGCAGTTCTTC
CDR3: CASSARLAGESGNEQFF

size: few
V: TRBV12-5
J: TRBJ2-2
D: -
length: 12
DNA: TGTGCTAGTGGTTTGTCTTGGGAGGAGCTGTTTTTT
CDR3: CASGLSWEELFF

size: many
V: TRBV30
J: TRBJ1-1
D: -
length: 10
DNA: TGTGCCTGGAGGATTACTGAAGCTTTCTTT
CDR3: CAWRITEAFF